A single sample is the source of the 26 T cell receptor beta chains below, sequenced in a study of T cells after yellow fever vaccination. TCRdb independently ran MiXCR on the 5' RACE reads; one entry per CDR3 protein. The data show about 300,000 distinct CDR3 sequences, about 6.6% seen once. The input for sequencing was PBMCs, taken around 45 days after the first yellow fever vaccination. The source is a man aged 18 to 29 who received the YFV17D yellow fever vaccine.

This clonotype was picked up a small number of times. The CDR3 nucleotides are TGTGCCAGCAGCGACCTAGCGGGGGGGTACTCCTACAATGAGCAGTTCTTC. This encodes CASSDLAGGYSYNEQFF. The rearrangement uses TRBV2 and TRBJ2-1; 12 nucleotides agree with TRBD2. The CDR3 runs to 17 residues. With V trimmed by 6 bases and J by 0 bases, 6 bases remained unmatched. The germline V gene has CDR1 SNHLY and CDR2 FYNNEI.

Of note for this clonotype: Given a much more abundant clone one base away, this may be a read error. The chain is built from TRBV5-1 and TRBJ2-3, with TRBD2 matching over 7 bases. The CDR3 runs to 14 residues. Looked up from germline, CDR1 is SGHRS and CDR2 is YFSETQ. Here the CDR3 reads CASSLLVERDMQYF. CDR3 coding DNA: TGCGCCAGCAGCTTGTTGGTGGAGCGGGATATGCAGTATTTT.

The rearrangement links TRBV19 to TRBJ1-2, with 7 bases identical to TRBD1. Looked up from germline, CDR1 is LNHDA and CDR2 is SQIVND (reference sequence). This CDR3 is 13 amino acids long. V gave up 6 bases and J gave up 4 bases; unmatched junction bases: 5. CDR3 DNA sequence: TGTGCCAGTAGCCACAGGGGATCCTATGGCTACACCTTC. Its translation: CASSHRGSYGYTF.

This sequence joins TRBV11-2 and TRBJ2-3; D is ambiguous. CDR1 is SGHAT, CDR2 FQNNGV, per germline. The CDR3 has 13 amino acids. V lost 5 bases, J lost 7 bases, and 13 bases lay in between. CDR3 DNA sequence: TGTGCCAGCAGCAATCGTTATGGGAATACGCAGTATTTT. It is translated as CASSNRYGNTQYF.

This clonotype was seen more than once but under ten times. The rearrangement links TRBV4-3 to TRBJ1-2, with D tentatively TRBD1 (5 bases). With 4 bases removed from V and 5 bases from J, the gap between germline ends came to 17 bases. Germline V CDR1 and CDR2: LGHNA, YSLEER. The CDR3 consists of 15 residues. CDR3 coding DNA: TGCGCCAGCAGCCTCACTGTGGGGGGTTCTTATGGCTACACCTTC. Its protein product is CASSLTVGGSYGYTF.

This clonotype was counted at least ten times. This sequence joins TRBV30 and TRBJ2-3; D is ambiguous. CDR1 is GTSNPN, CDR2 SVGIG, per germline (reference sequence). V was clipped by 0 bases and J by 1 base, with 2 bases between them. This CDR3 is built from 12 residues. The CDR3 sequence: CAWSVRTDTQYF. CDR3 sequence (DNA): TGTGCCTGGAGTGTGCGCACAGATACGCAGTATTTT.

This clonotype came up many times. The chain employs TRBV5-1 and TRBJ2-2, with D unresolved. V was cut by 2 bases and J by 5 bases, with 7 bases left in between. Germline values: CDR1 SGHRS, CDR2 YFSETQ. The CDR3 consists of 13 residues. In nucleotides, the CDR3 is TGCGCCAGCAGCTTTGGGGATACCGGGGAGCTGTTTTTT. Its translation: CASSFGDTGELFF.

This clonotype was recorded at least ten times. CDR3 sequence: CASGTGAYTEAFF. In DNA, the CDR3 is TGTGCCAGCGGGACAGGGGCGTACACTGAAGCTTTCTTT. The chain uses TRBV12-3 or TRBV12-4 and TRBJ1-1; 10 bases align to TRBD1. This CDR3 has 13 amino acids. The trim removed 8 bases at V and 3 bases at J, leaving 3 bases unmatched.

This clonotype was seen a handful of times. The rearrangement joins TRBV3-1 to TRBJ1-4, with D unresolved. The V gene lost 4 bases and the J gene lost 5 bases, with 11 bases spanning the gap. Germline V gives CDR1 LGHDT, CDR2 YNNKEL (reference sequence). This CDR3 has 14 amino acids. CDR3 nucleotides: TGTGCCAGCAGCCCGGAACCTGCCAATGAAAAACTGTTTTTT. Translated, it gives CASSPEPANEKLFF.

This chain uses TRBV7-9 with TRBJ2-7, with TRBD2 matching 11 bases. The length of the CDR3 is 16 residues. In germline, CDR1 is SEHNR, CDR2 FQNEAQ (reference sequence). The V segment lost 5 bases and the J segment 5 bases; nucleotides outside the gene matches: 11. CDR3 protein: CASSQASGGINDEQYV. In nucleotides, the CDR3 is TGTGCCAGCAGCCAAGCTAGCGGGGGGATAAACGACGAGCAGTACGTC.

This clonotype was observed a handful of times. V gene TRBV7-2 combines with J gene TRBJ1-6; TRBD1 matches 10 bases. The germline V gene encodes CDR1 SGHTA and CDR2 FQGNSA. J lost 7 bases, V lost 4 bases, and 4 bases had no gene match. This CDR3 region has 15 residues. CDR3 nucleotide sequence: TGTGCCAGCAGCTCCATGGGACAGGGGAATTCACCCCTCCACTTT. Its protein product is CASSSMGQGNSPLHF.

This clonotype has a handful of counts. The J gene is TRBJ2-3, the V gene TRBV5-1; 9 bases agree with TRBD1. The CDR3 consists of 17 residues. Trimming cost V 4 bases and J 2 bases; bases outside gene matches: 11. CDR1 and CDR2 from the germline V gene are SGHRS and YFSETQ. The CDR3 region has the DNA TGCGCCAGCAGCGCCTTACAGGGGGCCGACGTCACAGATACGCAGTATTTT. Its protein product is CASSALQGADVTDTQYF.

The chain carries TRBV7-9 and TRBJ1-2, with unresolved D. The ends were cut back, 1 base at V and 3 bases at J, with 3 bases in the middle. The CDR3 extends over 12 amino acids. Germline V lookup: CDR1 SEHNR, CDR2 FQNEAQ (reference sequence). The CDR3 DNA reads as TGTGCCAGCAGCTTAGATCACTATGGCTACACCTTC. The encoded protein is CASSLDHYGYTF.

There are a few counts of this clonotype. The J gene is TRBJ2-7, the V gene TRBV10-3, with D perhaps TRBD1 or TRBD2 (6 bases each). The CDR3 is 11 amino acids. In germline, CDR1 is ENHRY, CDR2 SYGVKD. The ends were cut back, 8 bases at V and 7 bases at J, with 12 bases in the middle. The CDR3 here is CAIGRGGEQYV. Here the CDR3 DNA reads TGTGCCATCGGGCGAGGGGGGGAGCAGTACGTC.

V gene TRBV29-1 combines with J gene TRBJ1-2; D gene uncertain. V was shortened by 6 bases and J by 4 bases, with 24 bases between the two germline ends. This CDR3 has 16 amino acids. CDR1 and CDR2 (germline): SQVTM, ANQGSEA. The CDR3 region is CSVTPTEGDRFYGYTF. The DNA for the CDR3 is TGCAGCGTAACTCCTACGGAAGGCGATCGCTTCTATGGCTACACCTTC.

The rearrangement uses TRBV9 and TRBJ2-1; weak D call: TRBD2 (7 bases). The CDR3 length is 15 residues. Germline V lookup: CDR1 SGDLS, CDR2 YYNGEE. Between the trimmed V and J ends, which lost 0 bases and 8 bases, there was a span of 15 bases. Written as DNA, the CDR3 is TGTGCCAGCAGCGTAGTTGGTTCGGGGGGCTATGAGCAGTTCTTC. This codes for CASSVVGSGGYEQFF.

The J gene is TRBJ2-3, the V gene TRBV7-9; D not resolved. Germline V CDR1 and CDR2: SEHNR, FQNEAQ (reference sequence). V was pared by 5 bases and J by 1 base, with 19 bases between. CDR3 size: 17 residues. The CDR3 nucleotides read TGTGCCAGCAGCGCGGTAGAGGATATCCTGGGCACAGATACGCAGTATTTT. It is translated as CASSAVEDILGTDTQYF.

A note on this clonotype: Relative to the germline gene, one junction end is altered; a read error may explain this. The chain links TRBV6-5 to TRBJ1-5; D not resolved. Germline-derived CDR1 and CDR2 are MNHEY and SVGAGI. The CDR3 extends over 9 amino acids. Written as DNA, the CDR3 is TGTGCCAGCAGGTTGGGGAGGAATTTT. Amino acids: CASRLGRNF.

This clonotype was seen a handful of times. The chain couples TRBV4-3 to TRBJ1-1, with D hard to call. The germline V gene has CDR1 LGHNA and CDR2 YSLEER. V was clipped by 0 bases and J by 0 bases, with 8 bases between them. The CDR3 is 15 residues long. For the CDR3, the DNA is TGCGCCAGCAGCCAAGATTACCGGATGAACACTGAAGCTTTCTTT. Amino acid sequence: CASSQDYRMNTEAFF.

The V gene is TRBV6-1, the J gene TRBJ2-3; 11 bases are shared with TRBD2. Trimming took 7 bases from V and 8 from J; bases not matched to a gene: 11. Germline V gene lookup returns CDR1 MNHNS and CDR2 SASEGT. CDR3 length: 15 amino acids. CDR3 coding DNA: TGTGCCAGCAACCAACTAGCGGGGGCGCACGGTACGCAGTATTTT. Protein: CASNQLAGAHGTQYF.

The chain carries TRBV12-3 or TRBV12-4 and TRBJ1-2; D ambiguous. The CDR3 extends over 13 amino acids. Trimming stripped 2 bases from V and 6 bases from J, with 10 bases between. This chain's CDR3 is CASSLRLWNGYTF. In nucleotides, the CDR3 is TGTGCCAGCAGTTTAAGGCTGTGGAATGGCTACACCTTC.

This chain connects TRBV27 to TRBJ2-1; D gene ambiguous. The CDR3 is 15 amino acids. Between the trimmed V and J ends, which lost 7 bases and 0 bases, there was a span of 13 bases. The germline V gene has CDR1 MNHEY and CDR2 SMNVEV (reference sequence). CDR3 DNA sequence: TGTGCCAGCAACGAAGGTGGGGACTCCTACAATGAGCAGTTCTTC. Its translation is CASNEGGDSYNEQFF.

V usage is TRBV21-1 and J usage is TRBJ2-7; TRBD2, the table's D call, was not compared with the DNA. TRBV21-1 is deemed a pseudogene. The CDR3 spans 17 residues. The CDR3 loop reads CASSKENEASGYYEQYV. The CDR3 region has the DNA TGTGCCAGCAGCAAAGAAAATGAGGCTAGCGGGTACTACGAGCAGTACGTC.

In its sample, this clonotype was seen many times. The rearrangement joins TRBV5-1 to TRBJ2-2; a possible D gene is TRBD2 (5 bases). V shed 2 bases and J shed 1 base, with 9 bases lying between them. The CDR3 sequence is 15 residues long. Germline V CDR1 and CDR2: SGHRS, YFSETQ. The CDR3 nucleotides read TGCGCCAGCAGCTTAATCGAGGGGAACACCGGGGAGCTGTTTTTT. Translated: CASSLIEGNTGELFF. The full variable domain, its missing parts supplied by reference TRBV5-1 and TRBJ2-2, is KAGVTQTPRYLIKTRGQQVTLSCSPISGHRSVSWYQQTPGQGLQFLFEYFSETQRNKGNFPGRFSGRQFSNSRSEMNVSTLELGDSALYLCASSLIEGNTGELFFGEGSRLTVL.

V gene TRBV20-1 combines with J gene TRBJ1-2; D unresolved. Trimming shortened V by 6 bases and J by 4 bases, and 15 bases separated the two germline ends. Germline V gives CDR1 DFQATT, CDR2 SNEGSKA (reference sequence). This CDR3 is 13 amino acids long. The DNA for the CDR3 is TGCAGTGCGACGGGGTTCCTGGGCTATGGCTACACCTTC. This encodes CSATGFLGYGYTF.

This clonotype was counted between two and nine times. J is TRBJ2-3 and V is TRBV7-2; 14 bases match TRBD2. Trimming at V came to 5 bases and at J to 3 bases, leaving 7 bases not matched to a gene. Germline lookup yields CDR1 SGHTA and CDR2 FQGNSA. The CDR3 consists of 17 residues. The CDR3 loop reads CASSRRTSGGITDTQYF. For the CDR3, the DNA is TGTGCCAGCAGCAGGCGGACTAGCGGGGGGATAACAGATACGCAGTATTTT.